A selection of T cell receptor beta chains follows, all from one sample in a study of HIV-infected patients and healthy controls. TCRdb re-called the 5' RACE reads through MiXCR, storing one row per CDR3 protein. The data contain approximately 15,000 distinct CDR3 sequences, roughly 7.5% of them singletons. Specimen: blood. The receptor set was obtained from an adult in good health. Each CDR3 is given with its conserved first and last residue. The D gene is left open where the match is weak. Size tells how often a clone was seen (once, few, many) or the class of an expanded clone, and some rows leave it out.

>TRBV5-5|TRBJ2-3|13|.|many
CASSLGGTDTQYF
TGTGCCAGCAGCTTGGGGGGCACAGATACGCAGTATTTT
>TRBV3-1|TRBJ2-7|15|.|many
CASSQRNSGAYEQYF
TGTGCCAGCAGCCAACGGAATAGCGGTGCCTACGAGCAGTACTTC
>TRBV3-1|TRBJ2-3|15|TRBD2|many
CASSLAGVSVDTQYF
TGTGCCAGCAGCCTAGCGGGAGTGAGTGTGGATACGCAGTATTTT
>TRBV20-1|TRBJ2-7|14|.|few
CSARSQSSSYEQYF
TGCAGTGCTAGGAGTCAGTCGAGCTCCTACGAGCAGTACTTC
>TRBV7-2|TRBJ2-5|14|TRBD1|many
CASSYRDRQETQYF
TGTGCCAGCAGCTACCGGGACAGACAAGAGACCCAGTACTTC
>TRBV5-4|TRBJ2-3|15|.|many
CASSLGRDPRYTQYF
TGTGCCAGCAGCTTGGGCCGGGACCCCCGGTATACGCAGTATTTT
>TRBV12-3/TRBV12-4|TRBJ2-4|16|TRBD1|many
CASSPWTGVAKNIQYF
TGTGCCAGCAGTCCTTGGACAGGGGTAGCCAAAAACATTCAGTACTTC
>TRBV4-3|TRBJ2-1|16|TRBD2|medium-sized
CASSQEGSGGYNEQFF
TGCGCCAGCAGCCAAGAAGGTAGCGGGGGATACAATGAGCAGTTCTTC
>TRBV5-6|TRBJ1-5|15|.|many
CASSLALTAHQPQHF
TGTGCCAGCAGCTTGGCCCTTACAGCACATCAGCCCCAGCATTTT
>TRBV2|TRBJ1-2|14|.|many
CASSHRTLNYGYTF
TGTGCCAGCAGCCACCGGACACTCAACTATGGCTACACCTTC
>TRBV29-1|TRBJ2-5|12|.|medium-sized
CSFRTIQETQYF
TGCAGCTTCAGGACTATCCAAGAGACCCAGTACTTC
>TRBV27|TRBJ1-4|15|TRBD1|few
CASSSYGQANEKLFF
TGTGCCAGCAGTAGCTATGGACAGGCCAATGAAAAACTGTTTTTT
>TRBV5-1|TRBJ2-2|16|TRBD1|few
CASSNRDRGGTGELFF
TGCGCCAGCAGCAACCGGGACAGGGGTGGCACCGGGGAGCTGTTTTTT
>TRBV7-9|TRBJ2-7|14|.|.
CASSPLGTGGEQYF
TGTGCCAGCAGCCCTCTTGGGACTGGGGGCGAGCAGTACTTC
>TRBV11-2|TRBJ1-5|13|.|many
CASSLGIYQPQHF
TGTGCCAGCAGCTTAGGCATCTATCAGCCCCAGCATTTT
>TRBV29-1|TRBJ2-7|10|.|many
CSVGDYEQYF
TGCAGCGTTGGGGACTACGAGCAGTACTTC
>TRBV6-6|TRBJ2-1|18|TRBD2|many
CASSPYLPGWGGRVEQFF
TGTGCCAGCAGCCCCTACCTCCCTGGGTGGGGGGGTCGGGTCGAGCAGTTCTTC
>TRBV6-2/TRBV6-3|TRBJ1-1|16|.|many
CASSYEPSQMNTEAFF
TGTGCCAGCAGTTACGAGCCTTCACAAATGAACACTGAAGCTTTCTTT
>TRBV9|TRBJ2-3|16|TRBD2|many
CASSSSGGPGTDTQYF
TGTGCCAGCAGCAGTAGCGGGGGGCCGGGCACAGATACGCAGTATTTT
>TRBV7-2|TRBJ1-5|14|TRBD1|many
CASSLGGGAKPQHF
TGTGCCAGCAGCTTAGGAGGGGGCGCGAAGCCCCAGCATTTT
>TRBV29-1|TRBJ1-1|12|.|many
CSSRGGGTEAFF
TGCAGCTCGAGGGGGGGTGGCACTGAAGCTTTCTTT
>TRBV4-1|TRBJ1-1|14|.|many
CASSQVQGDTEAFF
TGCGCCAGCAGCCAAGTTCAGGGTGACACTGAAGCTTTCTTT
>TRBV5-4|TRBJ2-1|16|TRBD2|.
CASSQPERGGDNEQFF
TGTGCCAGCAGCCAGCCCGAGCGGGGGGGGGACAATGAGCAGTTCTTC
>TRBV18|TRBJ2-3|17|TRBD2|many
CASSPQNPGLAGDTQYF
TGTGCCAGCTCACCGCAAAACCCAGGACTAGCGGGAGATACGCAGTATTTT
>TRBV3-1|TRBJ2-6|17|.|many
CASSQGKLNSGANVLTF
TGTGCCAGCAGCCAAGGTAAACTGAACTCTGGGGCCAACGTCCTGACTTTC
>TRBV5-6|TRBJ2-3|16|.|many
CASSSSGHKNTDTQYF
TGTGCCAGCAGTTCTTCCGGTCACAAAAACACAGATACGCAGTATTTT